This TCR beta chain stems from a study of beta chain features in type 1 diabetes. About the study: In age, gender and cell yields, patients were similar to healthy donors.

Expressed TCRB transcripts were sequenced because the entire RNA isolate underwent reverse transcription. The method was immunoSEQ multiplex PCR; TCRdb's version includes in-frame clones alone and lacks a portion of them. The profile covers about 620,000 clones, with around 15% appearing a single time and approximately 0.099% taken by the ten largest. Trimming removed 2 bases at V and 3 bases at J, with 12 bases between. Germline CDR1 is SGHTA and CDR2 is FQGTGA. The CDR3 has 15 amino acids. V usage is TRBV7-3 and J usage is TRBJ2-3, with TRBD2 as a possible D gene (5 bases). Sequencing was carried out using naive CD4+ T cells from blood. The sequence was obtained from a young man in good health. The CDR3 reads CASSLGLVRTDTQYF. The CDR3 DNA follows: TGTGCCAGCAGCTTAGGACTCGTGAGAACAGATACGCAGTATTTT.